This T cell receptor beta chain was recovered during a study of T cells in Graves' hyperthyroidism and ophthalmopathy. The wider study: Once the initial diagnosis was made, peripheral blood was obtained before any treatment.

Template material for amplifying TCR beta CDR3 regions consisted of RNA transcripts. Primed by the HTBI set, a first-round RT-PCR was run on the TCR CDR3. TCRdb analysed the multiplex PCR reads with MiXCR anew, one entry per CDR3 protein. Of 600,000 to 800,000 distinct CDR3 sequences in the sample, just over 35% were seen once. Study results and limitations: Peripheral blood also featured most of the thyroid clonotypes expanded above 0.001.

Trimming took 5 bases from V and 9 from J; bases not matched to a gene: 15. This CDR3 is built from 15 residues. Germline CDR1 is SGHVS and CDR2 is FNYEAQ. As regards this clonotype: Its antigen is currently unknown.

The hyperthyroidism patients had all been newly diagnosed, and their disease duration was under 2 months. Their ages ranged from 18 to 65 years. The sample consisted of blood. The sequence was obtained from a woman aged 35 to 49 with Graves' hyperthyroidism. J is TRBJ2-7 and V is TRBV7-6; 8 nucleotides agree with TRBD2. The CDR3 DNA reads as TGTGCCAGCAGCCGGGGGAGCGGGGGCTCAGATACGCAGTACTTC. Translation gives CASSRGSGGSDTQYF.